The clone carrying this T cell receptor beta chain came up a few times. Trimming removed 5 bases from V and 4 bases from J, with 15 bases in between. This CDR3 spans 14 amino acids. Germline V gene data show CDR1 as SEHNR and CDR2 as FQNEAQ (reference sequence). This specimen belongs to a study of cytomegalovirus exposure and HLA in healthy donors. This PCR relied on a set of 60 Vbeta primers and 13 Jbeta primers. Sequenced by immunoSEQ multiplex PCR; TCRdb stores in-frame clones only, minus some. The profile shows almost 200,000 clones, around 75% of them singletons. The sample comprised PBMCs. The clonotype was recovered from a male donor in good health and CMV-seropositive. The chain has TRBV7-9 and TRBJ2-7, with D perhaps TRBD2 (6 bases). The CDR3 nucleotides are TGTGCCAGCAGCCAAACTAGCAGGTCGTACGAGCAGTACTTC. Amino acids: CASSQTSRSYEQYF. The full variable domain, its missing parts supplied by reference TRBV7-9 and TRBJ2-7, is DTGVSQNPRHKITKRGQNVTFRCDPISEHNRLYWYRQTLGQGPEFLTYFQNEAQLEKSRLLSDRFSAERPKGSFSTLEIQRTEQGDSAMYLCASSQTSRSYEQYFGPGTRLTVT.